This TCR beta chain was sequenced in a study of fetal regulatory T cell absence and autoimmunity. Study overall: IPEX patients had exocrine pancreas autoimmunity without clinical diabetes.

As for this clone: Its antigen is not identified.

The repertoire was sequenced with immunoSEQ multiplex PCR; TCRdb's copy has only in-frame clones and lacks some. This table has about 95,000 clones, 72% appearing once. Germline CDR1 is SGHDT and CDR2 is YYEEEE. This CDR3 spans 15 amino acids. V lost 4 bases and J 0 bases, leaving 13 bases between the germline ends. Regarding the study as a whole: Some top pancreas TCR clones were over 85-fold enriched versus cord blood. The oligoclonal enrichment was interpreted as supporting antigen-driven pancreatic autoimmunity before birth in IPEX syndrome.

The receptor was isolated from a male donor with IPEX syndrome. Sample: pancreas tissue. The chain joins TRBV5-6 to TRBJ1-1, with D hard to call. This CDR3 is CASSSLWHMNTEAFF. In DNA form, the CDR3 reads TGTGCCAGCAGCAGCCTATGGCACATGAACACTGAAGCTTTCTTT.